These 30 T cell receptor beta chains were sequenced from one sample in a study of cytomegalovirus exposure and HLA in healthy donors. A multiplex PCR was run with 60 Vbeta primers and 13 Jbeta primers. Sequenced by immunoSEQ multiplex PCR; TCRdb stores in-frame clones only, minus some. The sample records around 150,000 clones, around three quarters being singletons. Source material: PBMCs. These receptors came from a man aged 40-50 years in good health and CMV-seropositive.

This clone was seen a few times. The rearrangement uses TRBV14 and TRBJ1-1; D gene uncertain. CDR3 length: 15 amino acids. Germline V gives CDR1 SGHDN, CDR2 FVKESK. V dropped 0 bases and J dropped 1 base, with 9 bases sitting between them. The CDR3 protein is CASSQDGLENTEAFF. CDR3 DNA sequence: TGTGCCAGCAGCCAAGACGGACTGGAGAACACTGAAGCTTTCTTT. The whole variable domain, remainder taken from reference TRBV14 and TRBJ1-1, is EAGVTQFPSHSVIEKGQTVTLRCDPISGHDNLYWYRRVMGKEIKFLLHFVKESKQDESGMPNNRFLAERTGGTYSTLKVQPAELEDSGVYFCASSQDGLENTEAFFGQGTRLTVV.

Only one count was recorded for this clone. A junction boundary mismatches the germline segment, possibly from a read error. The V call is TRBV7-9, the J call TRBJ1-1; TRBD1 matches 7 bases. From germline, CDR1 is SEHNR and CDR2 FQNEAQ (reference sequence). This CDR3 comprises 12 residues. CDR3 amino acids: CSSSFDRVGAFF. The CDR3 DNA follows: TGTTCCAGCAGCTTTGACAGGGTCGGAGCTTTCTTT. The full variable domain, with the rest looked up from reference TRBV7-9 and TRBJ1-1, is DTGVSQNPRHKITKRGQNVTFRCDPISEHNRLYWYRQTLGQGPEFLTYFQNEAQLEKSRLLSDRFSAERPKGSFSTLEIQRTEQGDSAMYLCSSSFDRVGAFFGQGTRLTVV.

The chain carries TRBV2 and TRBJ2-2; 14 nucleotides align to TRBD2. V was clipped by 4 bases and J by 12 bases; unmatched bases: 1. This CDR3 spans 13 amino acids. Germline V gives CDR1 SNHLY, CDR2 FYNNEI. Here the CDR3 reads CASSGLAGGKLFF. CDR3 nucleotides: TGTGCCAGCAGTGGACTAGCGGGGGGGAAGCTGTTTTTT.

The chain uses TRBV5-4 and TRBJ2-3; 8 bases align to TRBD1. Germline V gene data show CDR1 as SGHNT and CDR2 as YYREEE (reference sequence). The CDR3 runs 20 residues. The V segment lost 4 bases and the J segment 0 bases; nucleotides outside the gene matches: 19. CDR3 sequence: CASSPQLNRGLFISTDTQYF. CDR3 DNA sequence: TGTGCCAGCAGCCCTCAATTAAACAGGGGGTTGTTTATTAGCACAGATACGCAGTATTTT.

The chain links TRBV11-2 to TRBJ2-7, with TRBD1 matching over 7 bases. V lost 5 bases, J lost 0 bases, and 7 bases stayed unmatched. From germline, CDR1 is SGHAT and CDR2 FQNNGV. The length of the CDR3 is 15 residues. CDR3 protein: CASSPGQASSYEQYF. CDR3 DNA: TGTGCCAGCAGCCCCGGACAGGCCAGCTCCTACGAGCAGTACTTC.

J is TRBJ2-3 and V is TRBV27, with TRBD2 identical over 13 bases. The CDR3 length is 22 residues. CDR1 MNHEY and CDR2 SMNVEV come from the germline V gene (reference sequence). The V gene end was trimmed by 5 bases and the J gene end by 6 bases; junction bases not matched to a gene: 26. The CDR3 sequence: CASSPRVLDQPGLAGRWDTQYF. CDR3 nucleotides: TGTGCCAGCAGTCCGAGGGTTCTGGACCAGCCGGGACTAGCGGGGCGGTGGGATACGCAGTATTTT.

This clone was detected only a few times. The chain couples TRBV6-1 to TRBJ2-5; 8 nucleotides line up with TRBD1. TRBJ2-7 explains the end of the DNA better; the J call may be wrong. The CDR3 is 12 amino acids. Germline CDR1 and CDR2: MNHNS and SASEGT. The DNA for the CDR3 is TGTGCCAGCAATGACAGGGGCTACGAGCAGTACTTC. Its translation: CASNDRGYEQYF.

The chain links TRBV6-1 to TRBJ2-7; TRBD1 matches 8 bases. The germline gives CDR1 MNHNS, CDR2 SASEGT. V shed 4 bases and J 4 bases; nucleotides not matched to a gene: 9. There are 15 residues in the CDR3. CDR3 nucleotides: TGTGCCAGCAGTGCGGCAGGGGGCAATGGGTACGAGCAGTACTTC. Translating gives CASSAAGGNGYEQYF.

This chain connects TRBV18 to TRBJ2-3; D may be TRBD2 (6 bases). Germline assignment: CDR1 KGHSH and CDR2 LQKENI. Deletions cut 2 bases from V and 0 bases from J, with 9 bases between. CDR3 length: 15 residues. The CDR3 DNA reads TGTGCCAGCTCACCATTACGGGGGAGCACAGATACGCAGTATTTT. Translating it yields CASSPLRGSTDTQYF. The full variable domain, with the rest looked up from reference TRBV18 and TRBJ2-3, is NAGVMQNPRHLVRRRGQEARLRCSPMKGHSHVYWYRQLPEEGLKFMVYLQKENIIDESGMPKERFSAEFPKEGPSILRIQQVVRGDSAAYFCASSPLRGSTDTQYFGPGTRLTVL.

The chain combines TRBV6-5 with TRBJ1-4, with 7 bases identical to TRBD1. With V trimmed by 4 bases and J by 6 bases, 8 bases remained unmatched. The CDR3 has 15 amino acids. In germline, CDR1 is MNHEY, CDR2 SVGAGI. CDR3 sequence reads: CASSLRQGRDEKLFF. CDR3 nucleotide sequence: TGTGCCAGCAGTTTAAGACAGGGTCGGGATGAAAAACTGTTTTTT.

This chain uses TRBV10-3 with TRBJ1-2; TRBD1 might be the D (6 bases). V lost 7 bases, J lost 3 bases, and 15 bases lay in between. Germline V lookup: CDR1 ENHRY, CDR2 SYGVKD. The CDR3 totals 14 residues. The CDR3 DNA is TGTGCCATCACCGACCGGGCAGGGGACTATGGCTACACCTTC. Translated: CAITDRAGDYGYTF.

V is TRBV27 and J is TRBJ2-7; D not resolved. The CDR3 covers 12 residues. The V gene lost 7 bases and the J gene lost 3 bases, with 10 bases spanning the gap. CDR1 MNHEY and CDR2 SMNVEV come from the germline V gene (reference sequence). CDR3 sequence: CASTSPGYEQYF. The CDR3 DNA sequence: TGTGCCAGCACTTCCCCGGGCTACGAGCAGTACTTC.

This clone was counted only a few times. V and J are TRBV5-6 and TRBJ1-3, with a tentative D call TRBD1 (5 bases). This CDR3 has 15 residues. The ends were cut back, 1 base at V and 0 bases at J, with 8 bases in the middle. The V gene's germline CDR1 is SGHDT and CDR2 YYEEEE. CDR3 sequence (DNA): TGTGCCAGCAGCTTGCAGGGCTCCTCTGGAAACACCATATATTTT. It codes for CASSLQGSSGNTIYF. Variable domain in full (rest from reference TRBV5-6 and TRBJ1-3): DAGVTQSPTHLIKTRGQQVTLRCSPKSGHDTVSWYQQALGQGPQFIFQYYEEEERQRGNFPDRFSGHQFPNYSSELNVNALLLGDSALYLCASSLQGSSGNTIYFGEGSWLTVV.

The chain carries TRBV4-3 and TRBJ2-7; D possibly corresponds to TRBD1 (6 bases). The CDR3 covers 16 residues. V gave up 0 bases and J gave up 0 bases, with 12 bases separating them. Germline V gene data show CDR1 as LGHNA and CDR2 as YSLEER. The CDR3 reads CASSQDLRTDSYEQYF. In DNA form, the CDR3 reads TGCGCCAGCAGCCAAGATCTAAGGACAGACTCCTACGAGCAGTACTTC.

The gene calls are TRBV5-1 and TRBJ2-2; tentatively, D is TRBD1 (5 bases). The V gene's germline CDR1 is SGHRS and CDR2 YFSETQ. V was clipped by 5 bases and J by 3 bases, with 17 bases between them. The length of the CDR3 is 16 residues. Here the CDR3 reads CASSYDGQGDTGELFF. CDR3 nucleotide sequence: TGCGCCAGCAGTTACGATGGGCAGGGTGACACCGGGGAGCTGTTTTTT.

V usage is TRBV15 and J usage is TRBJ1-1; the match to TRBD1 covers 9 bases. With 0 bases clipped from V and 1 base from J, the junction kept 12 bases outside the gene matches. This CDR3 is 19 amino acids long. The germline V gene has CDR1 LNHNV and CDR2 YYDKDF (reference sequence). CDR3 sequence reads: CATSRDDRGIGRGNTEAFF. The CDR3 DNA reads as TGTGCCACCAGCAGAGATGACAGGGGGATCGGGAGGGGGAACACTGAAGCTTTCTTT.

In this sample, this clone turned up a few times. The J gene is TRBJ1-6, the V gene TRBV5-5; D remains unclear. The CDR3 is 15 residues long. Germline V gene lookup returns CDR1 SGHKS and CDR2 YYEKEE (reference sequence). V shed 1 base and J shed 3 bases, with 8 bases lying between them. Here the CDR3 DNA reads TGTGCCAGCAGCTTGTATGAGGGCTATAATTCACCCCTCCACTTT. Encoded protein: CASSLYEGYNSPLHF.

This chain uses TRBV7-3 with TRBJ1-3; D remains ambiguous. The V gene lost 3 bases and the J gene lost 0 bases, with 9 bases spanning the gap. Germline V gene data show CDR1 as SGHTA and CDR2 as FQGTGA. This CDR3 contains 15 residues. CDR3 sequence reads: CASSLGSSSGNTIYF. The CDR3 DNA is TGTGCCAGCAGCTTGGGCAGCAGCTCTGGAAACACCATATATTTT.

A few counts support this clone. The CDR3 coding sequence is TGTGCCACTGGACTAGGGGACTACGAGCAGTACTTC. Translated, it gives CATGLGDYEQYF. The rearrangement uses TRBV7-9 and TRBJ2-7, with 7 bases identical to TRBD2. The CDR3 totals 12 residues. The ends lost 10 bases at V and 3 bases at J; junction bases unmatched: 6. Germline V CDR1 and CDR2: SEHNR, FQNEAQ (reference sequence). Based on the CDR3 plus reference TRBV7-9 and TRBJ2-7, the full variable domain is DTGVSQNPRHKITKRGQNVTFRCDPISEHNRLYWYRQTLGQGPEFLTYFQNEAQLEKSRLLSDRFSAERPKGSFSTLEIQRTEQGDSAMYLCATGLGDYEQYFGPGTRLTVT.

This clone was counted a few times. The rearrangement joins TRBV6-6 to TRBJ2-7, with a weak D call TRBD2 (5 bases). This CDR3 has 13 residues. Germline lookup yields CDR1 MNHNY and CDR2 SVGAGI (reference sequence). V was shortened by 2 bases and J by 0 bases, with 5 bases between the two germline ends. CDR3 coding DNA: TGTGCCAGCAGTTACGAGGGCTCCTACGAGCAGTACTTC. It specifies CASSYEGSYEQYF.

The CDR3 region has the DNA TGTGCCAGCAGTTTATGGGGGACAGGGGATTCTCACTGGCAGTACTTC. This encodes CASSLWGTGDSHWQYF. The chain recombines TRBV27 with TRBJ2-7; the match to TRBD1 covers 10 bases. The germline CDR1 and CDR2 sequences are MNHEY and SMNVEV (reference sequence). This CDR3 is built from 16 residues. Trimming took 1 base from V and 9 from J; bases not matched to a gene: 12.

The chain couples TRBV11-2 to TRBJ2-7, with TRBD2 identical over 10 bases. V lost 0 bases to trimming and J lost 3 bases; unmatched junction nucleotides: 17. The length of the CDR3 is 20 residues. CDR1 and CDR2 (germline): SGHAT, FQNNGV. In DNA, the CDR3 is TGTGCCAGCAGCTTAGATTTAGCCCAGCGGGGGGGCCGGCCTTACTACGAGCAGTACTTC. It specifies CASSLDLAQRGGRPYYEQYF.

The chain joins TRBV7-6 to TRBJ2-7; 8 nucleotides agree with TRBD1. Trimming at V came to 2 bases and at J to 5 bases, leaving 5 bases not matched to a gene. The CDR3 is 14 amino acids. Germline V CDR1 and CDR2: SGHVS, FNYEAQ. CDR3 nucleotides: TGTGCCAGCAGCTTAACAGGGGGTTCCCACGAGCAGTACTTC. Protein: CASSLTGGSHEQYF.

This clone was picked up a small number of times. This chain links TRBV2 with TRBJ2-1, with 9 bases lining up with TRBD2. Looked up from germline, CDR1 is SNHLY and CDR2 is FYNNEI. V shed 6 bases, J shed 7 bases, and the junction held 10 bases outside the gene matches. CDR3 length: 15 residues. CDR3 sequence: CASSVRGGASNEQFF. The CDR3 DNA reads TGTGCCAGCAGCGTACGCGGGGGGGCTTCAAATGAGCAGTTCTTC.

The J gene is TRBJ1-2, the V gene TRBV5-1; possible D gene TRBD1, 6 bases. This CDR3 is built from 15 residues. CDR1 is SGHRS, CDR2 YFSETQ, per germline. Trimming stripped 0 bases from V and 4 bases from J, with 13 bases between. The CDR3 nucleotides read TGCGCCAGCAGCTTGGGGATACAGGGAATCTATGGCTACACCTTC. Translating it yields CASSLGIQGIYGYTF.

This CDR3 reads CSASQGWGLFF. DNA for the CDR3: TGCAGTGCTAGTCAGGGGTGGGGACTGTTTTTT. The genes are TRBV20-1 and TRBJ1-4; weak D call: TRBD1 (6 bases). Germline-derived CDR1 and CDR2 are DFQATT and SNEGSKA (reference sequence). Trimming left V 3 bases short and J 13 bases short, with 12 bases between. The CDR3 has 11 amino acids.

This clone was counted once. The chain recombines TRBV4-3 with TRBJ1-3, with D unclear. There are 16 residues in the CDR3. The V gene's germline CDR1 is LGHNA and CDR2 YSLEER. The V gene lost 0 bases and the J gene lost 7 bases, with 16 bases spanning the gap. CDR3: CASSQDLGRAANTIYF. CDR3 in DNA: TGCGCCAGCAGCCAAGATCTGGGCCGAGCCGCGAACACCATATATTTT.

V gene TRBV30 combines with J gene TRBJ1-2; D not certain. This CDR3 is 13 amino acids long. V was cut by 1 base and J by 8 bases, with 14 bases left in between. The germline CDR1 and CDR2 sequences are GTSNPN and SVGIG (reference sequence). The CDR3 loop is CAWSAQPEGGYTF. Written as DNA, the CDR3 is TGTGCCTGGAGTGCTCAACCCGAGGGCGGCTACACCTTC.

The J gene is TRBJ2-5, the V gene TRBV10-3; possibly TRBD2 for D (6 bases). The germline V gene has CDR1 ENHRY and CDR2 SYGVKD. This CDR3 contains 14 residues. The germline V and J ends were trimmed by 7 bases and 5 bases, with 17 bases remaining between them. CDR3 residues: CAINGGPGEETQYF. For the CDR3, the DNA is TGTGCCATCAATGGCGGTCCGGGAGAGGAGACCCAGTACTTC.

The genes are TRBV19 and TRBJ1-1, with 7 bases that match TRBD1. Unmatched junction bases numbered 11, after V lost 5 bases and J lost 5 bases. The CDR3 loop spans 15 amino acids. Germline V gives CDR1 LNHDA, CDR2 SQIVND (reference sequence). The DNA of the CDR3 is TGTGCCAGTAGTCCCCGGGACAGAGGTAGGACTGAAGCTTTCTTT. Its translation is CASSPRDRGRTEAFF.